These 29 T cell receptor beta chains originate from one sample sequenced in a study of blood T cells in healthy people across ages. Together with a sample-barcoded 5' primer, a J-beta primer mix was included in a second PCR lasting about 7 to 12 cycles. Each CDR3 protein is one row after TCRdb ran MiXCR on the 5' RACE reads. This table holds 700,000 to 900,000 distinct CDR3 sequences, about 55% found once. The specimen sequenced was blood. The receptors come from a man at least 80 years old in good health.

This clonotype has only a few counts. The chain employs TRBV5-6 and TRBJ1-2, with a possible D match to TRBD1 (5 bases). This CDR3 has 14 residues. The germline V gene has CDR1 SGHDT and CDR2 YYEEEE. Trimming pared 0 bases from V and 4 bases from J, leaving 10 bases between. Written as DNA, the CDR3 is TGTGCCAGCAGCTTGGAGGGACGGTCCTATGGCTACACCTTC. It codes for CASSLEGRSYGYTF.

The chain carries TRBV28 and TRBJ2-3; 7 nucleotides agree with TRBD2. The junction had 10 bases not matched to a gene; V was cut back by 8 bases and J by 14 bases. The germline CDR1 and CDR2 sequences are MDHEN and SYDVKM. The CDR3 is 11 residues long. The CDR3 spells CASLGGGDAYF. CDR3 DNA: TGTGCCAGCCTGGGGGGGGGAGACGCGTATTTT. Looking up the rest from reference TRBV28 and TRBJ2-3 gives the full variable domain: DVKVTQSSRYLVKRTGEKVFLECVQDMDHENMFWYRQDPGLGLRLIYFSYDVKMKEKGDIPEGYSVSREKKERFSLILESASTNQTSMYLCASLGGGDAYFGPGTRLTVL.

The chain recombines TRBV5-1 with TRBJ2-6, with D uncertain. Looked up from germline, CDR1 is SGHRS and CDR2 is YFSETQ. With 0 bases removed from V and 5 bases from J, the gap between germline ends came to 9 bases. This CDR3 is 15 amino acids long. CDR3 sequence reads: CASSLDAGRANVLTF. The DNA for the CDR3 is TGCGCCAGCAGCTTGGATGCCGGTAGGGCCAACGTCCTGACTTTC.

The chain employs TRBV6-1 and TRBJ2-1; 7 nucleotides agree with TRBD2. V shed 3 bases and J 14 bases; nucleotides not matched to a gene: 10. Germline V gene data show CDR1 as MNHNS and CDR2 as SASEGT. The CDR3 has 13 residues. CDR3 sequence reads: CASSDKSEGREFF. CDR3 in DNA: TGTGCCAGCAGTGATAAGTCAGAGGGGAGGGAGTTCTTC.

The V call is TRBV28, the J call TRBJ2-3; 16 bases align to TRBD2. From germline, CDR1 is MDHEN and CDR2 SYDVKM. CDR3 size: 15 residues. V lost 2 bases to trimming and J lost 12 bases; unmatched junction nucleotides: 5. The CDR3 DNA sequence: TGTGCCAGCAGTTTACCGGGACTAGCGGGAGGGCGCCAGTATTTT. Amino acids: CASSLPGLAGGRQYF.

Concerning this clonotype itself: At one of its ends the junction is not consistent with the germline gene, which may arise from a read error. The chain links TRBV7-8 to TRBJ1-1; D is possibly TRBD1 (6 bases). This CDR3 has 18 residues. Germline V CDR1 and CDR2: SGHVS, FQNEAQ. In DNA, the CDR3 is TGTGCCTGCAGCTCCAGTTACAGGGCAGGGTCTCTGAACACTGAAGCTTTCTTT. Translating gives CACSSSYRAGSLNTEAFF.

The chain is built from TRBV6-5 and TRBJ1-4; D uncertain. Trimming pared 0 bases from V and 10 bases from J, leaving 12 bases between. CDR1 MNHEY and CDR2 SVGAGI come from the germline V gene. The CDR3 extends over 14 amino acids. The CDR3 DNA reads as TGTGCCAGCAGTTACTCTGGAGTTGGCTCAAAACTGTTTTTT. It encodes CASSYSGVGSKLFF.

V usage is TRBV15 and J usage is TRBJ2-5; D not certain. Trimming removed 0 bases from V and 2 bases from J, with 19 bases in between. Germline-derived CDR1 and CDR2 are LNHNV and YYDKDF (reference sequence). The CDR3 has 18 residues. The CDR3 DNA follows: TGTGCCACCAGCAGAGATCTTGGCAGAATAACCCTTCAAGAGACCCAGTACTTC. It encodes CATSRDLGRITLQETQYF. Filled out from reference TRBV15 and TRBJ2-5, the complete variable domain reads DAMVIQNPRYQVTQFGKPVTLSCSQTLNHNVMYWYQQKSSQAPKLLFHYYDKDFNNEADTPDNFQSRRPNTSFCFLDIRSPGLGDTAMYLCATSRDLGRITLQETQYFGPGTRLLVL.

This clonotype was recorded a few times. The gene calls are TRBV5-1 and TRBJ1-2, with a possible D match to TRBD1 (5 bases). The ends were cut back, 0 bases at V and 4 bases at J, with 10 bases in the middle. Looked up from germline, CDR1 is SGHRS and CDR2 is YFSETQ. The CDR3 contains 14 residues. The CDR3 is CASSLAGAVYGYTF. The CDR3 coding sequence is TGCGCCAGCAGCTTGGCTGGGGCCGTCTATGGCTACACCTTC.

The chain employs TRBV11-1 and TRBJ2-6; D not resolved. Germline assignment: CDR1 SGHAT and CDR2 FQDESV (reference sequence). This CDR3 is 16 amino acids long. Deletions cut 2 bases from V and 6 bases from J, with 14 bases between. The CDR3 region has the DNA TGTGCCAGCAGCTTATCCCGGTCTTTTGTGGCCAACGTCCTGACTTTC. It translates to CASSLSRSFVANVLTF.

This clonotype occurred a few times. V and J are TRBV20-1 and TRBJ2-3; tentative D call: TRBD2 (6 bases). V gave up 0 bases and J gave up 14 bases, with 33 bases separating them. The CDR3 spans 18 residues. The germline gives CDR1 DFQATT, CDR2 SNEGSKA (reference sequence). This chain's CDR3 is CSARDPLGLGGNNRYAYF. DNA for the CDR3: TGCAGTGCTAGAGATCCCTTGGGCCTTGGGGGGAACAACAGATACGCGTATTTT.

This clonotype was observed a few times. This chain connects TRBV20-1 to TRBJ2-5, with TRBD2 matching 16 bases. Germline CDR1 and CDR2: DFQATT and SNEGSKA (reference sequence). V lost 6 bases, J lost 6 bases, and 16 bases stayed unmatched. The CDR3 extends over 18 amino acids. CDR3 protein: CSAKILGLAGGPRQTQYF. The CDR3 bases are TGCAGTGCAAAAATCCTGGGACTAGCGGGAGGGCCCAGGCAGACCCAGTACTTC.

This clonotype was counted at least ten times. This chain uses TRBV29-1 with TRBJ2-5; TRBD2 aligns across 10 bases. The V and J ends lost 2 bases and 5 bases, in that order; junction bases with no gene match: 5. Germline assignment: CDR1 SQVTM and CDR2 ANQGSEA. CDR3 length: 14 amino acids. CDR3 amino acids: CSVEPPGLAETQYF. The CDR3 nucleotides read TGCAGCGTTGAACCCCCGGGACTAGCGGAGACCCAGTACTTC.

The chain joins TRBV6-1 to TRBJ2-4; 7 bases map to TRBD1. This CDR3 spans 13 amino acids. The V segment lost 5 bases and the J segment 15 bases; nucleotides outside the gene matches: 13. Germline V gene data show CDR1 as MNHNS and CDR2 as SASEGT. The CDR3 DNA reads TGTGCCAGCAGTAACCTCATAGACAGGGAATGGTACTTC. Its translation is CASSNLIDREWYF.

This clonotype occurred a few times. V gene TRBV3-1 combines with J gene TRBJ2-7; the D gene could be TRBD1 or TRBD2 (5 bases each). CDR1 and CDR2 (germline): LGHDT, YNNKEL (reference sequence). CDR3 length equals 15 residues. V lost 6 bases and J lost 7, with 22 bases in between. This CDR3 reads CASRRRGGPHWEQYF. CDR3 nucleotides: TGTGCCAGCAGACGACGTGGGGGTCCGCATTGGGAGCAGTACTTC.

V usage is TRBV2 and J usage is TRBJ2-5; the D gene is possibly TRBD1 (5 bases). V was clipped by 6 bases and J by 1 base, with 9 bases between them. The germline V gene has CDR1 SNHLY and CDR2 FYNNEI. The CDR3 is made up of 13 amino acids. The CDR3 sequence: CASRRQLQETQYF. The CDR3 coding sequence is TGTGCCAGCAGACGACAGCTCCAAGAGACCCAGTACTTC.

This clonotype was recorded a few times. The chain couples TRBV24-1 to TRBJ2-4; TRBD2 matches 8 bases. J was trimmed by 6 bases and V by 12 bases; bases with no gene match: 9. This CDR3 region has 13 residues. Per germline, CDR1 KGHDR and CDR2 SFDVKD. The CDR3 coding sequence is TGTGCCTCGAGTAGTAGCGGGGTAAACATTCAGTACTTC. As protein: CASSSSGVNIQYF.

This clonotype was found a few times. This chain uses TRBV5-1 with TRBJ2-5, with TRBD2 matching 7 bases. V gave up 3 bases and J gave up 11 bases; unmatched junction bases: 16. The CDR3 runs to 15 residues. The germline gives CDR1 SGHRS, CDR2 YFSETQ. This CDR3 is CASSSGGGSYNEQYF. CDR3 DNA sequence: TGCGCCAGCAGCTCCGGCGGGGGTTCCTACAATGAGCAGTACTTC.

This chain joins TRBV6-5 and TRBJ2-5; D is unresolved. V was shortened by 2 bases and J by 0 bases, with 10 bases between the two germline ends. The germline CDR1 and CDR2 sequences are MNHEY and SVGAGI. The CDR3 is 15 residues long. CDR3: CASSYGDTYQETQYF. The CDR3 DNA reads TGTGCCAGCAGTTACGGGGATACGTACCAAGAGACCCAGTACTTC.

J is TRBJ2-1 and V is TRBV12-3 or TRBV12-4, with 8 bases lining up with TRBD2. The CDR3 runs to 15 residues. V dropped 1 base and J dropped 9; count of bases not matched to a gene: 8. The CDR3 nucleotides read TGTGCCAGCAGTTTAGGGGGACTAGGGCGCGCTGAGCAGTTCTTC. This translates into CASSLGGLGRAEQFF.

The chain couples TRBV4-2 to TRBJ2-7; TRBD2 might be the D (6 bases). V was clipped by 3 bases and J by 6 bases, with 12 bases between them. The CDR3 spans 13 residues. Germline V gene lookup returns CDR1 LGHNA and CDR2 YNFKEQ. CDR3 bases: TGTGCCAGCAGCCACCCCATGGGGGGCGAGCAGTACTTC. Its protein is CASSHPMGGEQYF.

The chain links TRBV9 to TRBJ2-7, with 14 bases aligning to TRBD2. V shed 2 bases, J shed 7 bases, and the junction held 11 bases outside the gene matches. CDR3 length: 17 amino acids. Per the germline V gene, CDR1 is SGDLS and CDR2 is YYNGEE. In nucleotides, the CDR3 is TGTGCCAGCAGCGTCTTCCCGGGACTAGCGGGAGAGGTTGAGCAGTACTTC. This sequence encodes CASSVFPGLAGEVEQYF.

The V and J genes are TRBV20-1 and TRBJ2-5, with 10 bases matching TRBD2. The tail of the sequence fits TRBJ2-7 better, so the J call may be wrong. The CDR3 runs 16 residues. Germline V gene sequence: CDR1 DFQATT, CDR2 SNEGSKA (reference sequence). The DNA of the CDR3 is TGCAGTGCTAAGAATACTAGCGGGACGCCACCCTACGAGCAGTACTTC. Protein product: CSAKNTSGTPPYEQYF.

V and J are TRBV7-9 and TRBJ2-7, with 12 bases lining up with TRBD2. Per the germline V gene, CDR1 is SEHNR and CDR2 is FQNEAQ (reference sequence). V gave up 5 bases and J gave up 3 bases; unmatched junction bases: 8. The CDR3 runs to 16 residues. The CDR3 bases are TGTGCCAGCAGCCGGACTAGCGGGGCCTCAAACTACGAGCAGTACTTC. It is translated as CASSRTSGASNYEQYF. Filled out from reference TRBV7-9 and TRBJ2-7, the complete variable domain reads DTGVSQNPRHKITKRGQNVTFRCDPISEHNRLYWYRQTLGQGPEFLTYFQNEAQLEKSRLLSDRFSAERPKGSFSTLEIQRTEQGDSAMYLCASSRTSGASNYEQYFGPGTRLTVT.

This chain links TRBV25-1 with TRBJ2-5; TRBD2 aligns across 14 bases. CDR1 is MGHDK, CDR2 SYGVNS, per germline. The CDR3 spans 19 residues. The ends lost 4 bases at V and 0 bases at J; junction bases unmatched: 10. The CDR3: CASSATIGTSGSNQETQYF. DNA for the CDR3: TGTGCCAGCAGTGCGACAATCGGGACTAGCGGGAGTAACCAAGAGACCCAGTACTTC.

The chain employs TRBV7-2 and TRBJ2-1, with 7 bases matching TRBD2. There are 15 residues in the CDR3. Germline trimming cut 7 bases from V and 4 bases from J; bases unmatched to any gene: 10. Per the germline V gene, CDR1 is SGHTA and CDR2 is FQGNSA. Written as DNA, the CDR3 is TGTGCCAGCACCCCCGCGGGAGTGGGATACAATGAGCAGTTCTTC. Translated, it gives CASTPAGVGYNEQFF.

This clonotype was observed a handful of times. This chain links TRBV7-2 with TRBJ2-5, with D hard to call. With 5 bases removed from V and 1 base from J, the gap between germline ends came to 14 bases. The CDR3 spans 15 residues. CDR1 is SGHTA, CDR2 FQGNSA, per germline. CDR3 bases: TGTGCCAGCAGCCCACCGCCAGTGAGCCAAGAGACCCAGTACTTC. Translation: CASSPPPVSQETQYF. Together with reference TRBV7-2 and TRBJ2-5, the CDR3 gives the full variable domain: GAGVSQSPSNKVTEKGKDVELRCDPISGHTALYWYRQSLGQGLEFLIYFQGNSAPDKSGLPSDRFSAERTGGSVSTLTIQRTQQEDSAVYLCASSPPPVSQETQYFGPGTRLLVL.

The chain is built from TRBV9 and TRBJ2-1; TRBD1 might be the D (6 bases). This CDR3 region has 16 residues. Germline CDR1 and CDR2: SGDLS and YYNGEE. The V end lost 0 bases, the J end lost 3 bases, and 13 bases lay between the germline ends. CDR3 sequence reads: CASSVGPGQIYNEQFF. The CDR3 DNA reads TGTGCCAGCAGCGTAGGGCCGGGACAAATCTACAATGAGCAGTTCTTC. The entire variable domain, with the rest obtained from reference TRBV9 and TRBJ2-1, is as follows: DSGVTQTPKHLITATGQRVTLRCSPRSGDLSVYWYQQSLDQGLQFLIQYYNGEERAKGNILERFSAQQFPDLHSELNLSSLELGDSALYFCASSVGPGQIYNEQFFGPGTRLTVL.

The rearrangement links TRBV2 to TRBJ1-4; TRBD1 matches at 8 bases. This CDR3 has 16 residues. J gave up 3 bases and V 5 bases, and 8 bases lay outside the gene matches. CDR1 and CDR2 from the germline V gene are SNHLY and FYNNEI. Here the CDR3 reads CASSYNRGKANEKLFF. In nucleotides, the CDR3 is TGTGCCAGCAGTTATAACAGGGGGAAAGCTAATGAAAAACTGTTTTTT. The variable domain in full, completed from reference TRBV2 and TRBJ1-4, reads EPEVTQTPSHQVTQMGQEVILRCVPISNHLYFYWYRQILGQKVEFLVSFYNNEISEKSEIFDDQFSVERPDGSNFTLKIRSTKLEDSAMYFCASSYNRGKANEKLFFGSGTQLSVL.